This TCR beta chain was profiled in a study of blood T cell repertoires in COVID-19. Turning to the study itself: Sources were T cells, B-cell-depleted T cells, or PBMCs; the material itself was cDNA or gDNA.

In the source study's methods: Amplification of reference gene primers provided the estimated nucleated cell counts. The repertoire was sequenced with immunoSEQ multiplex PCR; TCRdb's copy has only in-frame clones and lacks some. The V and J calls and clone size were taken over from that table, and D and trimming were inferred from the DNA. The sample consists of some 320,000 clones, 65% to 90% of them appearing once. This CDR3 is built from 12 residues. V dropped 4 bases and J dropped 6 bases, with 9 bases sitting between them. CDR1 is ENHRY and CDR2 is SYGVKD in the germline V gene. The chain couples TRBV10-3 to TRBJ1-2; D perhaps matches TRBD1 (5 bases). Material: peripheral blood. This sequence was found in a human donor in a cohort sampled during active COVID-19. Written as DNA, the CDR3 is TGTGCCATCAGTGTTGGGGGGGATGGCTACACCTTC. It is translated as CAISVGGDGYTF.